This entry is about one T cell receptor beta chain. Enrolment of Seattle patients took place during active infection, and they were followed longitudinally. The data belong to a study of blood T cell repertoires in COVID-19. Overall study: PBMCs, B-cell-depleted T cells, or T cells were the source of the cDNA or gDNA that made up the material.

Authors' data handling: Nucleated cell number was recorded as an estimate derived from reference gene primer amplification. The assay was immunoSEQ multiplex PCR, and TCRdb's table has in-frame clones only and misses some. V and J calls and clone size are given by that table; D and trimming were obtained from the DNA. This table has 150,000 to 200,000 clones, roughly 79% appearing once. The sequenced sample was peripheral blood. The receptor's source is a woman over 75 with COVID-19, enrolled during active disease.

The CDR3 region has the DNA TGTGCCAGCAGAGGGCACGACAGGTACAATGAGCAGTTCTTC. Its translation: CASRGHDRYNEQFF. This chain uses TRBV6-5 with TRBJ2-1; a weak D match, TRBD1 (6 bases). Trimming left V 6 bases short and J 4 bases short, with 13 bases between. CDR3 length: 14 residues. Germline V CDR1 and CDR2: MNHEY, SVGAGI.